This passage covers 20 T cell receptor beta chains from one sample sequenced in a study of blood T cells in healthy people across ages. With a J-beta primer mix and a sample-barcoded 5' primer, a second PCR ran about 6 to 11 cycles. TCRdb fed the 5' RACE reads into MiXCR, producing one record per CDR3 protein. Of roughly 1.5 million distinct CDR3 sequences listed, approximately 39% are singletons. Material for sequencing was blood. The receptors here all came from a woman between 18 and 30 years old in good health.

This clonotype was picked up many times. J is TRBJ2-1 and V is TRBV12-3 or TRBV12-4; D is possibly TRBD2 (5 bases). The ends were cut back, 3 bases at V and 5 bases at J, with 17 bases in the middle. This CDR3 is 16 amino acids long. The CDR3: CASSFLADGGNNEQFF. CDR3 DNA sequence: TGTGCCAGCAGTTTCCTAGCCGATGGCGGAAACAATGAGCAGTTCTTC.

The chain employs TRBV20-1 and TRBJ2-5; D may be TRBD2 (6 bases). Trimming cost V 5 bases and J 11 bases, with 30 bases left between them. CDR1 is DFQATT, CDR2 SNEGSKA, per germline (reference sequence). The CDR3 consists of 16 residues. The chain's CDR3 is CSARSLTGVRSNEQYF. DNA of the CDR3: TGCAGTGCTCGGTCGCTAACGGGGGTTAGGAGCAATGAGCAGTACTTC.

The rearrangement joins TRBV14 to TRBJ2-3; D ambiguous. This CDR3 has 12 amino acids. Germline V gene sequence: CDR1 SGHDN, CDR2 FVKESK. With 3 bases removed from V and 5 bases from J, the gap between germline ends came to 6 bases. CDR3 nucleotides: TGTGCCAGCAGCCATATAAAAGATACGCAGTATTTT. Protein product: CASSHIKDTQYF.

This clonotype came up a few times. The chain carries TRBV4-3 and TRBJ1-1, with a weak D call TRBD1 (6 bases). This CDR3 is built from 14 residues. Trimming stripped 0 bases from V and 4 bases from J, with 9 bases between. Per the germline V gene, CDR1 is LGHNA and CDR2 is YSLEER. The CDR3 coding sequence is TGCGCCAGCAGCCAAGAGGTCAGGGGCACTGAAGCTTTCTTT. Translated, it gives CASSQEVRGTEAFF.

The gene calls are TRBV27 and TRBJ2-1; D gene uncertain. The end of the DNA fits TRBJ2-7 better, so the J call may be wrong. Germline V CDR1 and CDR2: MNHEY, SMNVEV (reference sequence). The CDR3 spans 13 residues. The CDR3 DNA reads TGTGCCAGCAGTCCAGACCTTTACAATGAGCAGTACTTC. It codes for CASSPDLYNEQYF.

The chain joins TRBV29-1 to TRBJ1-1, with D possibly being TRBD1 (6 bases). Trimming took 6 bases from V and 2 from J, leaving 19 bases between them. The germline gives CDR1 SQVTM, CDR2 ANQGSEA. CDR3 size: 15 residues. In nucleotides, the CDR3 is TGCAGCGTCACCCCTTACGGGGGCTACAACACTGAAGCTTTCTTT. It is translated as CSVTPYGGYNTEAFF.

This clonotype was counted once. V gene TRBV10-3 combines with J gene TRBJ2-3; D may be TRBD1 (6 bases). CDR1 ENHRY and CDR2 SYGVKD come from the germline V gene. The ends were cut back, 0 bases at V and 8 bases at J, with 21 bases in the middle. The CDR3 loop spans 17 amino acids. The CDR3 here is CAISESKGPGDRSTQYF. The CDR3 nucleotides read TGTGCCATCAGTGAGTCGAAAGGGCCAGGGGATCGGAGTACGCAGTATTTT.

This clonotype has a handful of counts. V usage is TRBV7-2 and J usage is TRBJ1-1, with TRBD1 identical over 12 bases. The CDR3 consists of 16 residues. CDR1 SGHTA and CDR2 FQGNSA come from the germline V gene. J was trimmed by 5 bases and V by 3 bases; bases with no gene match: 7. Here the CDR3 reads CASSLAGTGGWTEAFF. The CDR3 coding sequence is TGTGCCAGCAGCTTGGCCGGGACAGGGGGCTGGACTGAAGCTTTCTTT.

This clonotype was detected only a few times. This rearrangement joins TRBV4-3 to TRBJ2-5, with TRBD2 identical over 9 bases. The CDR3 length is 16 residues. V lost 3 bases to trimming and J lost 6 bases; unmatched junction nucleotides: 11. CDR1 and CDR2 (germline): LGHNA, YSLEER. CDR3 loop: CASSQGRASGEKTQYF. DNA of the CDR3: TGCGCCAGCAGCCAGGGGAGGGCTAGCGGGGAGAAGACCCAGTACTTC.

A few counts support this clonotype. J is TRBJ1-1 and V is TRBV6-5; 9 bases agree with TRBD1. CDR1 is MNHEY, CDR2 SVGAGI, per germline. Trimming at V came to 3 bases and at J to 2 bases, leaving 4 bases not matched to a gene. The CDR3 is 15 amino acids. CDR3 DNA sequence: TGTGCCAGCAGTTATGGGACAGGGATAAACACTGAAGCTTTCTTT. Residues: CASSYGTGINTEAFF.

This clonotype was counted at least ten times. The chain uses TRBV7-2 and TRBJ2-5; D remains ambiguous. This CDR3 region has 13 residues. Trimming removed 1 base at V and 11 bases at J, with 14 bases between. Germline CDR1 SGHTA, CDR2 FQGNSA. The CDR3 nucleotides read TGTGCCAGCAGCTTAGGGGAATTCCGTGAGCAGTACTTC. Translating gives CASSLGEFREQYF.

V is TRBV6-2 or TRBV6-3 and J is TRBJ2-7, with D perhaps matching TRBD1 or TRBD2 (5 bases each). V dropped 10 bases and J dropped 0 bases, with 22 bases sitting between them. Germline values: CDR1 MNHEY, CDR2 SVGEGT. The CDR3 spans 16 residues. DNA of the CDR3: TGTGCCACCCTCGCACCCGGGGCTGGATCCTCCTACGAGCAGTACTTC. This codes for CATLAPGAGSSYEQYF.

This clonotype showed up just a few times. The chain combines TRBV6-1 with TRBJ2-1; D remains unclear. From germline, CDR1 is MNHNS and CDR2 SASEGT. V gave up 3 bases and J gave up 4 bases, with 10 bases separating them. CDR3 length: 14 residues. The CDR3 loop is CASSEAVGYNEQFF. Here the CDR3 DNA reads TGTGCCAGCAGTGAGGCGGTAGGATACAATGAGCAGTTCTTC.

This clonotype occurred many times. The V gene is TRBV29-1, the J gene TRBJ2-7, with 8 bases matching TRBD1. CDR1 is SQVTM, CDR2 ANQGSEA, per germline. The CDR3 contains 16 residues. Losses at the gene ends were 5 bases for V and 2 bases for J; bases not matched to a gene: 14. The CDR3 nucleotides read TGCAGCGTTAAAGGGACAGGCGCTACGGGAACCTACGAGCAGTACTTC. Protein: CSVKGTGATGTYEQYF.

This clonotype appeared a few times. The chain joins TRBV6-2 or TRBV6-3 to TRBJ2-3, with D perhaps matching TRBD2 (7 bases). The V gene lost 4 bases and the J gene lost 2 bases, with 13 bases spanning the gap. The CDR3 loop spans 15 amino acids. The germline V gene has CDR1 MNHEY and CDR2 SVGEGT. The CDR3 sequence: CASSLRGAYTDTQYF. The CDR3 DNA is TGTGCCAGCAGTTTACGGGGGGCCTACACAGATACGCAGTATTTT.

This clonotype was picked up a small number of times. The chain combines TRBV29-1 with TRBJ2-7; 9 positions agree with TRBD1. Germline V gene sequence: CDR1 SQVTM, CDR2 ANQGSEA. This CDR3 contains 11 residues. With V trimmed by 7 bases and J by 2 bases, 0 bases remained unmatched. The CDR3 loop reads CSGQGAYEQYF. The CDR3 DNA reads as TGCAGCGGACAGGGGGCCTACGAGCAGTACTTC.

In this sample, this clonotype turned up a few times. This chain uses TRBV5-1 with TRBJ2-1; D remains unclear. The germline CDR1 and CDR2 sequences are SGHRS and YFSETQ. V was clipped by 0 bases and J by 4 bases, with 8 bases between them. This CDR3 spans 14 amino acids. The CDR3 DNA reads TGCGCCAGCAGCTTGGAGGCGGAGTACAATGAGCAGTTCTTC. It yields the protein CASSLEAEYNEQFF.

This sequence joins TRBV12-3 or TRBV12-4 and TRBJ1-6, with D unresolved. V was shortened by 6 bases and J by 18 bases, with 21 bases between the two germline ends. The CDR3 is 13 residues long. The CDR3 bases are TGTGCCAGCAGCACCCACCTACAGTTCACCCCCCACTTT. It translates to CASSTHLQFTPHF.

The gene calls are TRBV7-2 and TRBJ1-4, with D unresolved. Germline V gene lookup returns CDR1 SGHTA and CDR2 FQGNSA. V dropped 0 bases and J dropped 8 bases, with 10 bases sitting between them. There are 14 residues in the CDR3. Here the CDR3 reads CASSLALQFEKLFF. The CDR3 bases are TGTGCCAGCAGCTTAGCGCTCCAGTTCGAAAAACTGTTTTTT.

This clonotype was detected a few times. The chain carries TRBV7-6 and TRBJ1-4; D not resolved. This CDR3 is built from 18 residues. CDR1 is SGHVS and CDR2 is FNYEAQ in the germline V gene. V was cut by 1 base and J by 3 bases, with 18 bases left in between. The CDR3, as DNA: TGTGCCAGCAGCTTAGTGTCAGCTTCCTTCGTAGCTAATGAAAAACTGTTTTTT. Amino acid sequence: CASSLVSASFVANEKLFF.